This T cell receptor beta chain was documented in a study of molecular identifiers for immune sequencing clone quantification. In TCRdb, the PCR reads were re-called with MiXCR into one record per CDR3 protein. The sample yields about 320,000 distinct CDR3 sequences, roughly 23% seen once. There are 16 residues in the CDR3. Germline lookup yields CDR1 LGHDT and CDR2 YNNKEL (reference sequence). V lost 0 bases to trimming and J lost 4 bases; unmatched junction nucleotides: 4. This clonotype turned up a few times. This TCR was recovered from a human donor in good health. Some libraries in this study had Jurkat cell RNA spiked in. V usage is TRBV3-1 and J usage is TRBJ2-3; 10 nucleotides match TRBD2. The sequenced sample was naive CD8+ T cells from blood, with Jurkat cell RNA spiked in. Subset indicated: FACS-sorted CD8+CD4-CCR7+CD45RA+ naive T cells. The CDR3 DNA is TGTGCCAGCAGCCAAGATTGGACTAGCGGCTCAGATACGCAGTATTTT. Its protein is CASSQDWTSGSDTQYF.